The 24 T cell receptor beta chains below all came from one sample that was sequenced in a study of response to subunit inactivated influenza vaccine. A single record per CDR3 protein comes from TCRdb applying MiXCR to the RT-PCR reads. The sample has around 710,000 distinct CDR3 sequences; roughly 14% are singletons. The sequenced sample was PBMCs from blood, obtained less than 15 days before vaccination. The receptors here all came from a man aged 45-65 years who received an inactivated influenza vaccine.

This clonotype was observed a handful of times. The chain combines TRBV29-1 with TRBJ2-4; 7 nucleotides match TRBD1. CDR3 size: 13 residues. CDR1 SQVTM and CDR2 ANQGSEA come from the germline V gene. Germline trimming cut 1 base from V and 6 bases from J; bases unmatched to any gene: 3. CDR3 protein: CSVEARQGNIQYF. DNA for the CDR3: TGCAGCGTTGAAGCCCGACAGGGAAACATTCAGTACTTC.

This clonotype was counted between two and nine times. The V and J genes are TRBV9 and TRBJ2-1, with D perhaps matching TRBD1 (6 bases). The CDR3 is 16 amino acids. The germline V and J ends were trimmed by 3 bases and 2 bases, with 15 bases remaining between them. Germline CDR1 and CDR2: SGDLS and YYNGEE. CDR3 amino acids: CASSDPRKGAYNEQFF. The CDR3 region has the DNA TGTGCCAGCAGCGACCCCAGGAAGGGGGCCTACAATGAGCAGTTCTTC.

The CDR3 DNA reads as TGTGCCAGCAGCCAAGCAGGGGGGCAGGCCGGGGAGCTGTTTTTT. Amino acids: CASSQAGGQAGELFF. The chain joins TRBV3-1 to TRBJ2-2, with a possible D match to TRBD1 (7 bases). V lost 1 base and J 6 bases, leaving 12 bases between the germline ends. CDR3 length: 15 residues. The germline V gene encodes CDR1 LGHDT and CDR2 YNNKEL (reference sequence).

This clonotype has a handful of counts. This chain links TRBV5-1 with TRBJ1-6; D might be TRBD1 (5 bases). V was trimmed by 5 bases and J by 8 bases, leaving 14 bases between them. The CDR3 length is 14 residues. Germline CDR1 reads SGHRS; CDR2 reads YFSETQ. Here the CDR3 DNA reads TGCGCCAGCAGACGCGACAGAACCGATTCACCCCTCCACTTT. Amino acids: CASRRDRTDSPLHF.

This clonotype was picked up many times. CDR3 coding DNA: TGTGCCAGCAGCTTAGTCGGGACTAGAGACAATGAGCAGTTCTTC. It is translated as CASSLVGTRDNEQFF. The rearrangement links TRBV7-8 to TRBJ2-1; 8 nucleotides agree with TRBD2. CDR1 is SGHVS and CDR2 is FQNEAQ in the germline V gene. V dropped 1 base and J dropped 5; count of bases not matched to a gene: 4. This CDR3 region has 15 residues.

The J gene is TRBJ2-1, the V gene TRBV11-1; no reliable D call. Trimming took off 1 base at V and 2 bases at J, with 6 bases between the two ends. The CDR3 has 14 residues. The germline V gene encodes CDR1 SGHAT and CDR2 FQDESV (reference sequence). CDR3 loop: CASSLVSAYNEQFF. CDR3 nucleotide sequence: TGTGCCAGCAGCTTAGTTTCAGCCTACAATGAGCAGTTCTTC.

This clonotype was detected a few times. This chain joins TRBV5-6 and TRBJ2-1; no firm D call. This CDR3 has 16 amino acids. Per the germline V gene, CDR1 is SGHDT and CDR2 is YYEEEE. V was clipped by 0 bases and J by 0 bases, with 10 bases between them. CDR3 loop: CASSLEQMSSYNEQFF. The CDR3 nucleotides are TGTGCCAGCAGCTTGGAGCAGATGAGCTCCTACAATGAGCAGTTCTTC.

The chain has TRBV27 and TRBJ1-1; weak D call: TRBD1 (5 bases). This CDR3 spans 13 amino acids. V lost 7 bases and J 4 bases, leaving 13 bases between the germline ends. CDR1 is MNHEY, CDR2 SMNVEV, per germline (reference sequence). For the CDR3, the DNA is TGTGCCAGCACCCAAAGGAGGGGCACTGAAGCTTTCTTT. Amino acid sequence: CASTQRRGTEAFF.

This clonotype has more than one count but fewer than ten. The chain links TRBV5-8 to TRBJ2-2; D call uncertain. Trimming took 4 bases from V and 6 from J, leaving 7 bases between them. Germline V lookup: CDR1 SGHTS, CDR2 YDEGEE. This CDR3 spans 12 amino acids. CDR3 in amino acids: CASSARPGELFF. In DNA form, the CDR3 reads TGTGCCAGCAGCGCGAGACCCGGGGAGCTGTTTTTT.

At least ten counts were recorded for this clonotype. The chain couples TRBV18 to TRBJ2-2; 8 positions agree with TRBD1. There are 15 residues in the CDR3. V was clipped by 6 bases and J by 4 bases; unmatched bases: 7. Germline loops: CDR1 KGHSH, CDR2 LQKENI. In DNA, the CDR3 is TGTGCCAGCTCGACCGGAACAGGGGGCACCGGGGAGCTGTTTTTT. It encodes CASSTGTGGTGELFF.

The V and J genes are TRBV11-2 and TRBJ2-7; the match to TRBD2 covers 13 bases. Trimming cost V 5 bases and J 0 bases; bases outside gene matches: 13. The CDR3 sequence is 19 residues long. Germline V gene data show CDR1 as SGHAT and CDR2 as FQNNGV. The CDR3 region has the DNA TGTGCCAGCAGCGCCAGACTAGCGGGAGGCACGCCAAGCTCCTACGAGCAGTACTTC. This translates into CASSARLAGGTPSSYEQYF.

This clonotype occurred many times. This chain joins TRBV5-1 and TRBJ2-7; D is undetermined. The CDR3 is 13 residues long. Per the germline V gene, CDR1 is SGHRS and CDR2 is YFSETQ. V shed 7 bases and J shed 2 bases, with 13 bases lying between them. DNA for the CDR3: TGCGCCAGCCGATGGGATCCGGCCTACGAGCAGTACTTC. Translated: CASRWDPAYEQYF.

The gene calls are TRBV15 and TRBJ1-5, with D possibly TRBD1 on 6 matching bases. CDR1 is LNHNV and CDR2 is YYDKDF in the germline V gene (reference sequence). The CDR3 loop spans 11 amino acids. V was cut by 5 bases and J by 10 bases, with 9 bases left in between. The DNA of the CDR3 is TGTGCCACCAGCGGGGGGGGCCCCCAGCATTTT. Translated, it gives CATSGGGPQHF.

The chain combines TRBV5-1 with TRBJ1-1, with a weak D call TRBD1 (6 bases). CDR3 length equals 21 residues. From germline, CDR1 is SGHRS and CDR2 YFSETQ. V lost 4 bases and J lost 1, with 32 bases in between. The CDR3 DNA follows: TGCGCCAGCAGCCCCATGGGGGCTGGCAGGATACAAGCCGCCCCGAACACTGAAGCTTTCTTT. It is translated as CASSPMGAGRIQAAPNTEAFF. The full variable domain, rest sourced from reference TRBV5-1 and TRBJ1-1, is KAGVTQTPRYLIKTRGQQVTLSCSPISGHRSVSWYQQTPGQGLQFLFEYFSETQRNKGNFPGRFSGRQFSNSRSEMNVSTLELGDSALYLCASSPMGAGRIQAAPNTEAFFGQGTRLTVV.

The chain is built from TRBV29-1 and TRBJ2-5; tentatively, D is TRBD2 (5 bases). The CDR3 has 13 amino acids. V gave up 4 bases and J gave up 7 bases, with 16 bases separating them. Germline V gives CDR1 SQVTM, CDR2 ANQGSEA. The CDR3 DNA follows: TGCAGCGTTGGTCTAGCAGTGTATGGGACCCAGTACTTC. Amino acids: CSVGLAVYGTQYF.

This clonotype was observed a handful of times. The CDR3 DNA reads TGTGCCAGCAGTTCGGGACAGGGGGTGAGGGAGCAGTACTTC. Its protein product is CASSSGQGVREQYF. J is TRBJ2-7 and V is TRBV28, with 11 bases lining up with TRBD1. Germline trimming cut 4 bases from V and 7 bases from J; bases unmatched to any gene: 6. CDR3 length equals 14 residues. Germline CDR1 and CDR2: MDHEN and SYDVKM.

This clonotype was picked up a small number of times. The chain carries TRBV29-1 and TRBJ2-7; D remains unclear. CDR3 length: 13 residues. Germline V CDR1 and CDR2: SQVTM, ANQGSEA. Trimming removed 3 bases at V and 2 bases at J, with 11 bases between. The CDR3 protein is CSVDVTRAYEQYF. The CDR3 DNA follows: TGCAGCGTTGATGTCACCCGTGCCTACGAGCAGTACTTC.

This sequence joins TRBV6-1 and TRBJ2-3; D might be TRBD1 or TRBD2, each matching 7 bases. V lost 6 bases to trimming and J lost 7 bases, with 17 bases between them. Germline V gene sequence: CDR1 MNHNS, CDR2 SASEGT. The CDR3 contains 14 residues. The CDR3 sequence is CASSRQGGDYTQYF. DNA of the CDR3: TGTGCCAGCAGCCGACAGGGAGGGGATTATACGCAGTATTTT.

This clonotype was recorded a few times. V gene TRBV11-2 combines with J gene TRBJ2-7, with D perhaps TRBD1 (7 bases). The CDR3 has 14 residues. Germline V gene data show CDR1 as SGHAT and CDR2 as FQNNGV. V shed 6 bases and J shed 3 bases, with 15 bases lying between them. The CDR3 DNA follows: TGTGCCAGCAGGGGGGCAGGGGGGAACTACGAGCAGTACTTC. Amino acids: CASRGAGGNYEQYF. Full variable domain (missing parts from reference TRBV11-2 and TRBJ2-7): EAGVAQSPRYKIIEKRQSVAFWCNPISGHATLYWYQQILGQGPKLLIQFQNNGVVDDSQLPKDRFSAERLKGVDSTLKIQPAKLEDSAVYLCASRGAGGNYEQYFGPGTRLTVT.

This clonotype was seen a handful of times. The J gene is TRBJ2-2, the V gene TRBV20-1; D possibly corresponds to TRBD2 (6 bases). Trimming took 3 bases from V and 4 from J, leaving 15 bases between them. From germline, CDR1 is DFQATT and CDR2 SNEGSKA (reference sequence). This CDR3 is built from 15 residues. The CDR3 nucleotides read TGCAGTGCTAGTTCGGACCGGGGGAGCACCGGGGAGCTGTTTTTT. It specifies CSASSDRGSTGELFF.

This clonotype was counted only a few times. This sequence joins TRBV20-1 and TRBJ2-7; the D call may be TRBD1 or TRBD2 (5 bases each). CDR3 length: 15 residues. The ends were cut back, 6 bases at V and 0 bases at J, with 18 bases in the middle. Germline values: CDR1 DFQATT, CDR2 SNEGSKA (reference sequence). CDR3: CSAPGWGTSSYEQYF. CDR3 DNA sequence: TGCAGTGCCCCCGGATGGGGGACCAGCTCCTACGAGCAGTACTTC.

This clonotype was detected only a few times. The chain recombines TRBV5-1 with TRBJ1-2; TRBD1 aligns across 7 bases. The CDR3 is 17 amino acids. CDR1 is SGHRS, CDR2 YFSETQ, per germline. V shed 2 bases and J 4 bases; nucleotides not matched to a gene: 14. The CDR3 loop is CASSFSPPQGIGYGYTF. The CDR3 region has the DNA TGCGCCAGCAGCTTCTCCCCCCCACAGGGGATCGGCTATGGCTACACCTTC.

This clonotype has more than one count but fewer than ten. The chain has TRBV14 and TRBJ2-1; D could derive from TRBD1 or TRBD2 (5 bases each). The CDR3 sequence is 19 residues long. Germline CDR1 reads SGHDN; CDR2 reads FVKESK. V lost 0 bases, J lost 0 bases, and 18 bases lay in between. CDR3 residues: CASSQDPVWDLSSYNEQFF. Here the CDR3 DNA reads TGTGCCAGCAGCCAAGATCCGGTGTGGGACCTGTCCTCCTACAATGAGCAGTTCTTC.

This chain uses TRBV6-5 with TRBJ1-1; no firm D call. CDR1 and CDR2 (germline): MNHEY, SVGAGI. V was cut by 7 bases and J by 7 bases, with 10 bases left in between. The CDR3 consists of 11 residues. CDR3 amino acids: CASTRGNEAFF. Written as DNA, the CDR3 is TGTGCCAGCACCCGGGGAAATGAAGCTTTCTTT.